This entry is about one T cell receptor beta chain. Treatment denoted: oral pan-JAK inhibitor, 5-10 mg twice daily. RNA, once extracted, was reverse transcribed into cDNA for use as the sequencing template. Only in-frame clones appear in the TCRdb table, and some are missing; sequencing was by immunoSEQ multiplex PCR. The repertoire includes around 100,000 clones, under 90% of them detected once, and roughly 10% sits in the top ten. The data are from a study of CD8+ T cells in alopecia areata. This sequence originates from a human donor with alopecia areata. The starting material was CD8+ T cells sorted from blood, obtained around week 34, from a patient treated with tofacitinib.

In DNA form, the CDR3 reads TGTGCCAGCAGTTTGACACCCAACAGGGTAGATAACTATGGCTACACCTTC. This translates into CASSLTPNRVDNYGYTF. The chain has TRBV27 and TRBJ1-2; the D gene is possibly TRBD1 (6 bases). CDR3 size: 17 residues. Trimming stripped 3 bases from V and 1 base from J, with 18 bases between. The germline CDR1 and CDR2 sequences are MNHEY and SMNVEV (reference sequence).